This TCR beta chain is drawn from a study of T cells in Graves' hyperthyroidism and ophthalmopathy. Amplification targeted TCR beta CDR3 regions from RNA transcripts. With the HTBI primer set, the TCR CDR3 went through a first round of RT-PCR. TCRdb re-called the multiplex PCR reads with MiXCR, one entry per CDR3 protein. The sample lists approximately 520,000 distinct CDR3 sequences, 20% to 25% occurring once. Findings and caveats of the study: Blood shared most expanded thyroid clonotypes above 0.001. Model-based prediction identified ophthalmopathy a median 6.5 months prior to its onset.

There are many counts of this clonotype. Its antigen is unidentified. Trimming at V came to 2 bases and at J to 2 bases, leaving 1 base not matched to a gene. Germline V CDR1 and CDR2: KGHDR, SFDVKD. The CDR3 consists of 14 residues. Sequenced sample: blood. This clonotype originated in a man in his late teens or twenties with Graves' hyperthyroidism. The rearrangement uses TRBV24-1 and TRBJ2-7; 8 bases match TRBD1. CDR3 coding DNA: TGTGCCACCAGTGATTCACAGGGGGCCTACGAGCAGTACTTC. Residues: CATSDSQGAYEQYF.